The 19 T cell receptor beta chains reported below all come from one sample, sequenced in a study of blood T cell repertoires in COVID-19. The repertoire was sequenced with immunoSEQ multiplex PCR; TCRdb's copy has only in-frame clones and lacks some. The table shows 95,000 to 150,000 clones, with approximately 90% occurring only once. Sequencing was carried out using peripheral blood. These receptors were obtained from a man between 70 and 80 years old with active or convalescent COVID-19.

This clone was seen a few times. The chain links TRBV28 to TRBJ1-5; TRBD1 aligns across 7 bases. There are 15 residues in the CDR3. Germline V gene data show CDR1 as MDHEN and CDR2 as SYDVKM. V trimming: 10 bases; J trimming: 4 bases; junction bases outside the gene matches: 13. The CDR3 here is CATKTADRENQPQHF. CDR3 coding DNA: TGTGCCACCAAAACCGCAGACAGGGAGAATCAGCCCCAGCATTTT.

The chain uses TRBV6-6 and TRBJ2-7; perhaps TRBD1 as D (5 bases). The germline V and J ends were trimmed by 2 bases and 2 bases, with 13 bases remaining between them. Germline-derived CDR1 and CDR2 are MNHNY and SVGAGI (reference sequence). The length of the CDR3 is 15 residues. CDR3 protein: CASSYAMTATYEQYF. The DNA of the CDR3 is TGTGCCAGCAGTTACGCGATGACAGCGACCTACGAGCAGTACTTC.

Regarding this clone: The identical CDR3 is also encoded by other nucleotide sequences in the sample. This CDR3 is CASSIVGGNTEAFF. The CDR3 coding sequence is TGTGCCAGTAGTATAGTAGGGGGAAACACTGAAGCTTTCTTT. The V gene is TRBV19, the J gene TRBJ1-1; D possibly corresponds to TRBD1 (6 bases). Trimming removed 1 base at V and 2 bases at J, with 8 bases between. Germline lookup yields CDR1 LNHDA and CDR2 SQIVND (reference sequence). The CDR3 runs to 14 residues.

The V and J genes are TRBV12-3 or TRBV12-4 and TRBJ1-2, with 10 bases identical to TRBD1. Trimming cost V 8 bases and J 8 bases; bases outside gene matches: 5. The CDR3 has 12 amino acids. The CDR3 region is CASEGQGHGYTF. The CDR3 DNA reads TGTGCCAGCGAGGGACAGGGGCACGGCTACACCTTC.

The rearrangement joins TRBV11-2 to TRBJ1-2; D may be TRBD1 (6 bases). The germline V and J ends were trimmed by 2 bases and 7 bases, with 11 bases remaining between them. The CDR3 sequence is 13 residues long. Germline CDR1 SGHAT, CDR2 FQNNGV. The CDR3 DNA reads as TGTGCCAGCAGCTTACAGGGGTCAGGTGGCTACACCTTC. As protein: CASSLQGSGGYTF.

The chain combines TRBV30 with TRBJ1-5, with a tentative D call TRBD1 (5 bases). Deletions cut 2 bases from V and 7 bases from J, with 12 bases between. The CDR3 loop spans 13 amino acids. CDR1 is GTSNPN and CDR2 is SVGIG in the germline V gene (reference sequence). The CDR3 here is CAWSSGVGQPQHF. Written as DNA, the CDR3 is TGTGCCTGGAGTTCGGGGGTCGGACAGCCCCAGCATTTT.

The gene calls are TRBV15 and TRBJ2-7, with D possibly TRBD1 on 5 matching bases. V was pared by 1 base and J by 6 bases, with 7 bases between. CDR3 length equals 12 residues. Per the germline V gene, CDR1 is LNHNV and CDR2 is YYDKDF (reference sequence). CDR3 DNA: TGTGCCACCAGCAGAGGCCAGGGCGAGCAGTACTTC. Its translation: CATSRGQGEQYF. Full variable domain (missing parts from reference TRBV15 and TRBJ2-7): DAMVIQNPRYQVTQFGKPVTLSCSQTLNHNVMYWYQQKSSQAPKLLFHYYDKDFNNEADTPDNFQSRRPNTSFCFLDIRSPGLGDTAMYLCATSRGQGEQYFGPGTRLTVT.

The J gene is TRBJ1-6, the V gene TRBV27, with a possible D match to TRBD1 (5 bases). This CDR3 has 12 residues. Trimming took off 7 bases at V and 7 bases at J, with 8 bases between the two ends. CDR1 and CDR2 from the germline V gene are MNHEY and SMNVEV (reference sequence). In DNA form, the CDR3 reads TGTGCCAGCAAGGAGGGGAATTCACCCCTCCACTTT. Translated, it gives CASKEGNSPLHF.

This sequence joins TRBV4-2 and TRBJ1-1; D is unclear. The CDR3 runs 15 residues. Between the trimmed V and J ends, which lost 1 base and 1 base, there was a span of 10 bases. Germline V lookup: CDR1 LGHNA, CDR2 YNFKEQ. The CDR3 DNA reads as TGTGCCAGCAGCCAAGCGGGAGCGGGGAACACTGAAGCTTTCTTT. This codes for CASSQAGAGNTEAFF.

The chain recombines TRBV7-2 with TRBJ2-6; D call uncertain. Germline V gene sequence: CDR1 SGHTA, CDR2 FQGNSA. V was clipped by 5 bases and J by 2 bases, with 10 bases between them. The CDR3 runs to 15 residues. The CDR3 region is CASSRYSAGANVLTF. For the CDR3, the DNA is TGTGCCAGCAGCCGGTATTCCGCTGGGGCCAACGTCCTGACTTTC.

The chain links TRBV19 to TRBJ1-1; D ambiguous. The CDR3 spans 13 residues. In germline, CDR1 is LNHDA, CDR2 SQIVND (reference sequence). V was shortened by 9 bases and J by 4 bases, with 15 bases between the two germline ends. The CDR3: CASRIGGLTEAFF. In nucleotides, the CDR3 is TGTGCCAGCCGTATCGGAGGCCTCACTGAAGCTTTCTTT.

CDR3 sequence: CASSLGGYEQYF. The CDR3 DNA is TGTGCCAGCAGTTTAGGAGGGTACGAGCAGTACTTC. The rearrangement uses TRBV28 and TRBJ2-7, with D maybe TRBD2 (6 bases). The germline V and J ends were trimmed by 2 bases and 4 bases, with 6 bases remaining between them. Germline assignment: CDR1 MDHEN and CDR2 SYDVKM. The CDR3 sequence is 12 residues long.

The genes are TRBV5-1 and TRBJ2-1, with D possibly matching TRBD2 (6 bases). Germline assignment: CDR1 SGHRS and CDR2 YFSETQ. V lost 4 bases and J 5 bases, leaving 19 bases between the germline ends. The CDR3 consists of 16 residues. Here the CDR3 DNA reads TGCGCCAGCAGCCGGACCGGGGGAGGAGGGGACAATGAGCAGTTCTTC. It specifies CASSRTGGGGDNEQFF.

In this sample, this clone turned up once. The rearrangement links TRBV18 to TRBJ1-4; D unresolved. V was trimmed by 1 base and J by 2 bases, leaving 17 bases between them. Germline assignment: CDR1 KGHSH and CDR2 LQKENI. The CDR3 contains 18 residues. CDR3 sequence (DNA): TGTGCCAGCTCACCACGTTCCAATCCCCTCGCGACTAATGAAAAACTGTTTTTT. Protein: CASSPRSNPLATNEKLFF.

This rearrangement joins TRBV18 to TRBJ1-1; D is ambiguous. The V gene's germline CDR1 is KGHSH and CDR2 LQKENI. Between the trimmed V and J ends, which lost 2 bases and 10 bases, there was a span of 17 bases. The CDR3 covers 14 residues. The CDR3 spells CASSPGHKSEGAFF. The DNA of the CDR3 is TGTGCCAGCTCACCAGGGCACAAGTCTGAGGGAGCTTTCTTT.

J is TRBJ2-1 and V is TRBV7-2; 7 bases line up with TRBD2. CDR1 is SGHTA and CDR2 is FQGNSA in the germline V gene. The CDR3 is made up of 15 amino acids. J gave up 6 bases and V 5 bases, and 10 bases lay outside the gene matches. The DNA of the CDR3 is TGTGCCAGCAGCCCGAGGACTAGTAGGGCCAATGAGCAGTTCTTC. It codes for CASSPRTSRANEQFF.

This clone was observed a single time. This chain connects TRBV7-9 to TRBJ2-2; 10 nucleotides agree with TRBD2. Trimming took 3 bases from V and 4 from J; bases not matched to a gene: 5. Germline values: CDR1 SEHNR, CDR2 FQNEAQ (reference sequence). This CDR3 region has 16 residues. The CDR3 here is CASSFPSGSSTGELFF. The CDR3 region has the DNA TGTGCCAGCAGCTTCCCTAGCGGGAGTAGCACCGGGGAGCTGTTTTTT. Full variable domain (missing parts from reference TRBV7-9 and TRBJ2-2): DTGVSQNPRHKITKRGQNVTFRCDPISEHNRLYWYRQTLGQGPEFLTYFQNEAQLEKSRLLSDRFSAERPKGSFSTLEIQRTEQGDSAMYLCASSFPSGSSTGELFFGEGSRLTVL.

The CDR3 DNA reads TGCGCCAGCAGTGCAGGGGGTTCCTATGGCTACACCTTC. This encodes CASSAGGSYGYTF. V is TRBV5-1 and J is TRBJ1-2; 7 bases match TRBD1. The V gene end was trimmed by 5 bases and the J gene end by 4 bases; junction bases not matched to a gene: 5. The CDR3 spans 13 residues. Germline CDR1 is SGHRS and CDR2 is YFSETQ.

V gene TRBV6-5 combines with J gene TRBJ2-1; 8 bases agree with TRBD2. V shed 0 bases, J shed 0 bases, and the junction held 1 base outside the gene matches. This CDR3 has 16 amino acids. Per the germline V gene, CDR1 is MNHEY and CDR2 is SVGAGI. The CDR3 nucleotides read TGTGCCAGCAGTTACTCAAGCGGGAGCTCCTACAATGAGCAGTTCTTC. This sequence encodes CASSYSSGSSYNEQFF.